The present T cell receptor beta chain was sequenced within a study of blood T cell repertoires in COVID-19. In the study overall: There were acute and convalescent COVID-19 samples, and they came from the United States, Italy and Spain. In each case, the material was cDNA or gDNA derived from T cells, B-cell-depleted T cells, or PBMCs.

Germline lookup yields CDR1 SGDLS and CDR2 YYNGEE. Trimming took 2 bases from V and 1 from J; bases not matched to a gene: 4. The length of the CDR3 is 15 residues. As originally analysed: Reference gene primers were amplified, and this amplification served to estimate nucleated cell counts. Assay used: immunoSEQ multiplex PCR; TCRdb lists only in-frame clones, some missing. The V and J calls and clone size are taken from that table; D and trimming were inferred from the DNA. The sample consists of some 110,000 clones, over 65% of them appearing once. V usage is TRBV9 and J usage is TRBJ2-3, with 7 nucleotides matching TRBD2. This sequence was found in a man aged 65 to 85 with acute or convalescent COVID-19. The sequenced sample was peripheral blood. CDR3 nucleotides: TGTGCCAGCAGCGTCACGGCGGGAGGCACAGATACGCAGTATTTT. Translation: CASSVTAGGTDTQYF.